A single sample gave rise to the 19 T cell receptor beta chains below, sequenced in a study of blood T cells in healthy people across ages. It was with a sample-barcoded 5' primer and a J-beta primer mix that a second PCR of about 6 to 12 cycles was run. TCRdb re-called the 5' RACE reads with MiXCR, one entry per CDR3 protein. The sample holds about 970,000 distinct CDR3 sequences, around 54% seen once. Input material: blood. The receptors stem from an older woman in good health.

The chain has TRBV20-1 and TRBJ2-7; possibly TRBD2 for D (5 bases). Looked up from germline, CDR1 is DFQATT and CDR2 is SNEGSKA (reference sequence). The CDR3 loop spans 15 amino acids. Trimming took off 3 bases at V and 3 bases at J, with 18 bases between the two ends. The CDR3 loop is CSARARILGLYEQYF. CDR3 sequence (DNA): TGCAGTGCTAGGGCTCGGATCTTAGGACTCTACGAGCAGTACTTC.

J is TRBJ2-5 and V is TRBV14; 7 positions match TRBD2. The CDR3 covers 18 residues. Germline V gene sequence: CDR1 SGHDN, CDR2 FVKESK. V lost 1 base, J lost 5 bases, and 16 bases stayed unmatched. The CDR3 DNA is TGTGCCAGCAGCCAAGCGTCCGGGAGGTTTGGCCGGTTGGAGACCCAGTACTTC. Its translation is CASSQASGRFGRLETQYF.

There are a few counts of this clonotype. The V gene is TRBV29-1, the J gene TRBJ2-5; 8 bases are shared with TRBD2. Trimming cost V 6 bases and J 11 bases; bases outside gene matches: 8. This CDR3 has 11 residues. CDR1 SQVTM and CDR2 ANQGSEA come from the germline V gene. This CDR3 reads CSVSGRGEQYF. DNA of the CDR3: TGCAGCGTAAGCGGGAGAGGGGAGCAGTACTTC.

On this clonotype itself: This could be a read error, since a much larger clone is one nucleotide away. The chain uses TRBV24-1 and TRBJ2-5, with TRBD1 matching over 8 bases. Germline-derived CDR1 and CDR2 are KGHDR and SFDVKD. The CDR3 has 12 amino acids. The DNA of the CDR3 is TGTACCACCGCCCAGACTTGGGACAGGCAGTACTTC. Translation gives CTTAQTWDRQYF.

The rearrangement links TRBV4-1 to TRBJ2-3; a weak D match, TRBD2 (5 bases). Germline V lookup: CDR1 MGHRA, CDR2 YSYEKL. The CDR3 length is 15 residues. V was clipped by 0 bases and J by 7 bases, with 14 bases between them. CDR3 sequence (DNA): TGCGCCAGCAGCCAAGATGTCAGGATCGGGAATACGCAGTATTTT. It translates to CASSQDVRIGNTQYF.

This clonotype showed up just a few times. The chain's CDR3 is CASSLRTEGLETQYF. The CDR3 nucleotides are TGTGCCAGCAGTCTACGGACAGAGGGGCTTGAGACCCAGTACTTC. The rearrangement uses TRBV28 and TRBJ2-5; D perhaps matches TRBD1 (6 bases). The V and J ends lost 5 bases and 5 bases respectively, with 18 bases between them. The CDR3 totals 15 residues. Per germline, CDR1 MDHEN and CDR2 SYDVKM.

The chain couples TRBV6-5 to TRBJ1-4; D is ambiguous. Trimming took off 0 bases at V and 13 bases at J, with 6 bases between the two ends. Germline V gives CDR1 MNHEY, CDR2 SVGAGI. This CDR3 is 11 amino acids long. CDR3 sequence reads: CASSYSGLLFF. For the CDR3, the DNA is TGTGCCAGCAGTTACTCGGGGTTACTGTTTTTT.

The chain links TRBV20-1 to TRBJ2-7; D remains unclear. The CDR3 is made up of 15 amino acids. CDR1 is DFQATT and CDR2 is SNEGSKA in the germline V gene (reference sequence). V dropped 1 base and J dropped 6 bases, with 19 bases sitting between them. CDR3 region: CSARATPPTDLEQYF. The DNA for the CDR3 is TGCAGTGCTAGAGCCACTCCTCCGACGGACCTCGAGCAGTACTTC.

This clonotype was seen a handful of times. The genes are TRBV4-1 and TRBJ2-4; no clear D gene. V lost 1 base to trimming and J lost 1 base, with 8 bases between them. The CDR3 totals 15 residues. Germline V lookup: CDR1 MGHRA, CDR2 YSYEKL. In DNA, the CDR3 is TGCGCCAGCAGCCAAGTACAGAGGGCCAAAAACATTCAGTACTTC. It encodes CASSQVQRAKNIQYF.

In this sample, this clonotype turned up once. As DNA, the CDR3 is TGCAGCGTTGATTCTAGCGGGAGAGCGAGCACCGGGGAGCTGTTTTTT. Protein: CSVDSSGRASTGELFF. J is TRBJ2-2 and V is TRBV29-1; 10 bases align to TRBD2. Trimming cost V 3 bases and J 4 bases; bases outside gene matches: 8. Germline values: CDR1 SQVTM, CDR2 ANQGSEA. The CDR3 covers 16 residues.

V usage is TRBV13 and J usage is TRBJ2-2; possible D gene TRBD2, 6 bases. The CDR3 runs to 16 residues. V was cut by 0 bases and J by 3 bases, with 11 bases left in between. In germline, CDR1 is PRHDT, CDR2 FYEKMQ (reference sequence). This CDR3 is CASSLGREWDTGELFF. In DNA, the CDR3 is TGTGCCAGCAGCTTAGGACGGGAGTGGGACACCGGGGAGCTGTTTTTT.

CDR3 bases: TGTGCCAGCAGCCAAGGAGGCAGATTCACAGATACGCAGTATTTT. Translated, it gives CASSQGGRFTDTQYF. The rearrangement uses TRBV4-2 and TRBJ2-3; D is ambiguous. CDR3 length: 15 residues. Trimming pared 1 base from V and 2 bases from J, leaving 10 bases between. Germline CDR1 reads LGHNA; CDR2 reads YNFKEQ.

The rearrangement uses TRBV28 and TRBJ2-1, with TRBD2 matching over 11 bases. CDR1 MDHEN and CDR2 SYDVKM come from the germline V gene. This CDR3 spans 24 amino acids. V was clipped by 6 bases and J by 0 bases; unmatched bases: 28. The CDR3 is CASRLTDRGGSGTSGSSSYNEQFF. The CDR3 DNA reads TGTGCCAGCAGATTAACCGACAGGGGAGGGTCAGGGACTAGCGGTTCAAGCTCCTACAATGAGCAGTTCTTC.

V usage is TRBV5-1 and J usage is TRBJ2-3; TRBD2 aligns across 7 bases. V lost 4 bases, J lost 2 bases, and 10 bases stayed unmatched. This CDR3 has 16 amino acids. Per germline, CDR1 SGHRS and CDR2 YFSETQ. The CDR3 reads CASSPAVQRDTDTQYF. CDR3 sequence (DNA): TGCGCCAGCAGCCCGGCAGTCCAGCGGGACACAGATACGCAGTATTTT.

The chain recombines TRBV6-6 with TRBJ1-2, with 8 bases matching TRBD1. V trimming: 6 bases; J trimming: 6 bases; junction bases outside the gene matches: 12. This CDR3 contains 15 residues. Germline CDR1 and CDR2: MNHNY and SVGAGI (reference sequence). As DNA, the CDR3 is TGTGCCAGCAGACCTAGAGGACAGGGTTCGGATGGCTACACCTTC. Its translation is CASRPRGQGSDGYTF.

This clonotype was recorded a few times. V and J are TRBV7-9 and TRBJ2-1; D gene unclear. This CDR3 is built from 15 residues. The V gene lost 6 bases and the J gene lost 2 bases, with 14 bases spanning the gap. From germline, CDR1 is SEHNR and CDR2 FQNEAQ (reference sequence). The CDR3 reads CASSLVRGAYNEQFF. CDR3 DNA sequence: TGTGCCAGCAGTTTGGTCCGAGGCGCCTACAATGAGCAGTTCTTC.

The V call is TRBV3-1, the J call TRBJ2-5, with no clear D. Per the germline V gene, CDR1 is LGHDT and CDR2 is YNNKEL (reference sequence). V was cut by 5 bases and J by 4 bases, with 8 bases left in between. The CDR3 is 12 residues long. Written as DNA, the CDR3 is TGTGCCAGCAGCTACGAAAGAGAGACCCAGTACTTC. Translation gives CASSYERETQYF.

The genes are TRBV6-6 and TRBJ2-3, with 14 bases matching TRBD2. CDR1 and CDR2 (germline): MNHNY, SVGAGI (reference sequence). V shed 10 bases and J 3 bases; nucleotides not matched to a gene: 6. The CDR3 contains 15 residues. CDR3: CATSTSGRATDTQYF. The CDR3, as DNA: TGTGCCACCTCGACTAGCGGGAGGGCAACAGATACGCAGTATTTT.

The V and J genes are TRBV4-2 and TRBJ1-2; 8 positions agree with TRBD1. Germline values: CDR1 LGHNA, CDR2 YNFKEQ. V trimming: 1 base; J trimming: 5 bases; junction bases outside the gene matches: 12. The CDR3 consists of 17 residues. The CDR3 spells CASSQATTGTGNYGYTF. The CDR3 DNA reads as TGTGCCAGCAGCCAAGCGACTACCGGGACAGGAAATTATGGCTACACCTTC.